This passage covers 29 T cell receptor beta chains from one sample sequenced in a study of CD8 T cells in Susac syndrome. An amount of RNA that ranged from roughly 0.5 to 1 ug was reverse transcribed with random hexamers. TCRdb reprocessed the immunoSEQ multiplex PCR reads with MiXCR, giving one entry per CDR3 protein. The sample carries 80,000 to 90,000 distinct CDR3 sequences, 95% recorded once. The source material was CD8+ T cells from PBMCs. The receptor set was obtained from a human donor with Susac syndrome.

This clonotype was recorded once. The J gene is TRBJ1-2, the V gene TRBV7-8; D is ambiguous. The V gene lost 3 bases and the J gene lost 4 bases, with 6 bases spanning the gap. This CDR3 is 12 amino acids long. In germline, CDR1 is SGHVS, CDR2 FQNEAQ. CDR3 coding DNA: TGTGCCAGCAGCTTTCAAACCTATGGCTACACCTTC. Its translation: CASSFQTYGYTF.

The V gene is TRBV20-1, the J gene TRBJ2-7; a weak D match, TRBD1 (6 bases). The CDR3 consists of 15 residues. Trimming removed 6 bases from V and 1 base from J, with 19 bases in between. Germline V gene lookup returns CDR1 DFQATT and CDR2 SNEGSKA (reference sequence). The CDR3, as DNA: TGCAGTGCCGTGACCCCGGGACACTTGTCCTACGAGCAGTACTTC. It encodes CSAVTPGHLSYEQYF.

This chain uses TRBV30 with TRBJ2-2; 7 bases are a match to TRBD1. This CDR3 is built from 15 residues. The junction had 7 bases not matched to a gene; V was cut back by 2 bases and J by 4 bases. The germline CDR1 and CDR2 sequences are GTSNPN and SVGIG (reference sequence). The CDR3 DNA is TGTGCCTGGAGTACCCCGGGACAGACCACCGGGGAGCTGTTTTTT. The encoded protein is CAWSTPGQTTGELFF. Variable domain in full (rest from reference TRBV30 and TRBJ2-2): SQTIHQWPATLVQPVGSPLSLECTVEGTSNPNLYWYRQAAGRGLQLLFYSVGIGQISSEVPQNLSASRPQDRQFILSSKKLLLSDSGFYLCAWSTPGQTTGELFFGEGSRLTVL.

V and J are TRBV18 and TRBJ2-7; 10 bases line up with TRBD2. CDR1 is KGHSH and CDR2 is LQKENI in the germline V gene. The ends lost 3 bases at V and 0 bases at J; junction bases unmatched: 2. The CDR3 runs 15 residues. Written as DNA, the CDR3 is TGTGCCAGCTCACCCGAGCGGGAGGGCTCCTACGAGCAGTACTTC. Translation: CASSPEREGSYEQYF.

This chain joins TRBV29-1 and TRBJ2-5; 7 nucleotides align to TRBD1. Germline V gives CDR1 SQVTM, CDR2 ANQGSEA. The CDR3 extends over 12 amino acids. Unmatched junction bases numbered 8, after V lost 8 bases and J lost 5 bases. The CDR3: CSLAGGAETQYF. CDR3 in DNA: TGCAGCTTAGCAGGGGGAGCGGAGACCCAGTACTTC. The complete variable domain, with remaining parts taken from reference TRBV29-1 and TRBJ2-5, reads SAVISQKPSRDICQRGTSLTIQCQVDSQVTMMFWYRQQPGQSLTLIATANQGSEATYESGFVIDKFPISRPNLTFSTLTVSNMSPEDSSIYLCSLAGGAETQYFGPGTRLLVL.

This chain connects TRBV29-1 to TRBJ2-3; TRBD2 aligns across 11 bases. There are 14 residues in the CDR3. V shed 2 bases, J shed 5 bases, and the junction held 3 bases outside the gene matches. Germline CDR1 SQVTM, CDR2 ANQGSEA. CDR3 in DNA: TGCAGCGTTGAACTAGCGGGAGGTTTAGATACGCAGTATTTT. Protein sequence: CSVELAGGLDTQYF.

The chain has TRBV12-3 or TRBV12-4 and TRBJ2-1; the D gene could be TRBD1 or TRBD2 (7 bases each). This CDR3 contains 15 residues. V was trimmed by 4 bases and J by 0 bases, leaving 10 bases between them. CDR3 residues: CASSSGGGSYNEQFF. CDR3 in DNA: TGTGCCAGCAGTTCAGGGGGGGGCTCCTACAATGAGCAGTTCTTC.

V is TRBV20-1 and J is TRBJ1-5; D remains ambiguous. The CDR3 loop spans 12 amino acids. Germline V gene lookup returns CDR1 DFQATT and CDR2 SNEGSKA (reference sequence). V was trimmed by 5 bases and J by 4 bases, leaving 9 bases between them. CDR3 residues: CSALERNQPQHF. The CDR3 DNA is TGCAGTGCTTTAGAGCGGAATCAGCCCCAGCATTTT.

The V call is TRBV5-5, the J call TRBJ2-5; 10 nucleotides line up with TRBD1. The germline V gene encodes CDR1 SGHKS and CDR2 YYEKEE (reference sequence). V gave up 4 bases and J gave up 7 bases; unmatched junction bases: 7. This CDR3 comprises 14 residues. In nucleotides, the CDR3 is TGTGCCAGCAGCCAAGGACAGGGGGATAGGACCCAGTACTTC. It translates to CASSQGQGDRTQYF. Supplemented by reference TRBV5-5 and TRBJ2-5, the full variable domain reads DAGVTQSPTHLIKTRGQQVTLRCSPISGHKSVSWYQQVLGQGPQFIFQYYEKEERGRGNFPDRFSARQFPNYSSELNVNALLLGDSALYLCASSQGQGDRTQYFGPGTRLLVL.

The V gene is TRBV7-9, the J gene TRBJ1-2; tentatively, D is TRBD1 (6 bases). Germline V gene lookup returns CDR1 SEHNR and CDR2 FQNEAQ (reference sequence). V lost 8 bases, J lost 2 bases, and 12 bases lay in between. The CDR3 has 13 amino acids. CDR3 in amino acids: CASGDTVNYGYTF. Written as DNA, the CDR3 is TGTGCCAGCGGGGACACGGTAAACTATGGCTACACCTTC.

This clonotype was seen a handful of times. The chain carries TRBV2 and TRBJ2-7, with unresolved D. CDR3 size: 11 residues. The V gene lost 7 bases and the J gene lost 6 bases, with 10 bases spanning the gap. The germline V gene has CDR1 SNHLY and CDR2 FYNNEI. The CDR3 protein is CASTPGGEQYF. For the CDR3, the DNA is TGTGCCAGCACTCCGGGCGGCGAGCAGTACTTC.

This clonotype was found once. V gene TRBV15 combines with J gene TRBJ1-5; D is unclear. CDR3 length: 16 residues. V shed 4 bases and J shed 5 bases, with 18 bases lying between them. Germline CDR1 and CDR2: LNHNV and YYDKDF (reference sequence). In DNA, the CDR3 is TGTGCCACCAGCACCCTGGGTGTCAATCAGGATCAGCCCCAGCATTTT. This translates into CATSTLGVNQDQPQHF.

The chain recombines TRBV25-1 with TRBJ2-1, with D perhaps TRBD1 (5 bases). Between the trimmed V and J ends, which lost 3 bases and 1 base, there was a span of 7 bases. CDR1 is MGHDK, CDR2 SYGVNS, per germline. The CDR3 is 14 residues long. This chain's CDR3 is CASSESGSYNEQFF. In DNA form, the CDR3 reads TGTGCCAGCAGTGAGTCAGGGTCCTACAATGAGCAGTTCTTC. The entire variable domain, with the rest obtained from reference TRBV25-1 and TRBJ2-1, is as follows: EADIYQTPRYLVIGTGKKITLECSQTMGHDKMYWYQQDPGMELHLIHYSYGVNSTEKGDLSSESTVSRIRTEHFPLTLESARPSHTSQYLCASSESGSYNEQFFGPGTRLTVL.

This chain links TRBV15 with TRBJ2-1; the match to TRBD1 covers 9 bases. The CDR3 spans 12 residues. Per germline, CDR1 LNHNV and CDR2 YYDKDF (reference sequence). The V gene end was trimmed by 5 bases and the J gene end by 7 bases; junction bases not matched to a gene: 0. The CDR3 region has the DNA TGTGCCACCAGCGGGACAGGGAATGAGCAGTTCTTC. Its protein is CATSGTGNEQFF.

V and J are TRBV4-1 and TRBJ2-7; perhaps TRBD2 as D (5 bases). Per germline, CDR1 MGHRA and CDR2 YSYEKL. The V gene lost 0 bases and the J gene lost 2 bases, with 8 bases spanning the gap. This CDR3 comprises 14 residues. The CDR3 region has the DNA TGCGCCAGCAGCCAAGATCCGGGGACCTACGAGCAGTACTTC. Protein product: CASSQDPGTYEQYF.

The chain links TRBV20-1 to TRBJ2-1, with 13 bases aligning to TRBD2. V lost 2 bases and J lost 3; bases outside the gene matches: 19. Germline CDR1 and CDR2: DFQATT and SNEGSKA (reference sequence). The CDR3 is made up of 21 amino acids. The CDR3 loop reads CSARQGAGTSGNERIYNEQFF. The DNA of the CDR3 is TGCAGTGCTAGACAGGGGGCCGGGACTAGCGGGAACGAAAGGATCTACAATGAGCAGTTCTTC.

The DNA of the CDR3 is TGTGCCACCAGTGATTTCGACGGGAGTAGAGGGGTGGATACGCAGTATTTT. Residues: CATSDFDGSRGVDTQYF. The chain links TRBV24-1 to TRBJ2-3, with D maybe TRBD2 (6 bases). The CDR3 extends over 17 amino acids. The germline V and J ends were trimmed by 1 base and 6 bases, with 19 bases remaining between them. The germline V gene has CDR1 KGHDR and CDR2 SFDVKD.

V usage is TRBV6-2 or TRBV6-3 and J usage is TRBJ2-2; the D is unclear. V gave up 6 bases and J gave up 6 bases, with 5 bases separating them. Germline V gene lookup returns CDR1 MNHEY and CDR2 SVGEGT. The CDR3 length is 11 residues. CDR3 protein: CASSYAGELFF. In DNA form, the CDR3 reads TGTGCCAGCAGCTACGCCGGGGAGCTGTTTTTT.

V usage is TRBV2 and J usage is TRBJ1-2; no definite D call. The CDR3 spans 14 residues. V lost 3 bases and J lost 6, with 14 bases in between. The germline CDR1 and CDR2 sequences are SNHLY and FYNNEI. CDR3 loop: CASSDAVGGHGYTF. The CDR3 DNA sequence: TGTGCCAGCAGTGATGCGGTTGGAGGACATGGCTACACCTTC.

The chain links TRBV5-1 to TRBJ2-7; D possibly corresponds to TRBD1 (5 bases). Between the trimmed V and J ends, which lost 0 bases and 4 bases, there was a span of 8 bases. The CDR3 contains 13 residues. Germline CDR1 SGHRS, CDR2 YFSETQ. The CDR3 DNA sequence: TGCGCCAGCAGCTTGGGACAGCAGTACGAGCAGTACTTC. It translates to CASSLGQQYEQYF.

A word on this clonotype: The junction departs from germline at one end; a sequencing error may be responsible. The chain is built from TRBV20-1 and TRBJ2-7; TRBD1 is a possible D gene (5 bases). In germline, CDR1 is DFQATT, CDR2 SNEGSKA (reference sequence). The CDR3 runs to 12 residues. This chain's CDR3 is CSATPGPYEQYF. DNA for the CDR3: TGCAGCGCTACCCCAGGGCCCTACGAGCAGTACTTC.

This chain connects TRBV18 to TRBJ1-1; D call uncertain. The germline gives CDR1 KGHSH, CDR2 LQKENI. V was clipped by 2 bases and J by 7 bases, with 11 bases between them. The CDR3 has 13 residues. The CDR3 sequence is CASSPEAHYEAFF. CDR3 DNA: TGTGCCAGCTCACCAGAGGCGCATTATGAAGCTTTCTTT.

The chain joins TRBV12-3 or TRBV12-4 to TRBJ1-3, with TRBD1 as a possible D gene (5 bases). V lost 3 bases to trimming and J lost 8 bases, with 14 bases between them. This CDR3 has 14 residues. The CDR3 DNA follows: TGTGCCAGCAGTTTGTCGGGGGTCTGGGACACCATATATTTT. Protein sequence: CASSLSGVWDTIYF.

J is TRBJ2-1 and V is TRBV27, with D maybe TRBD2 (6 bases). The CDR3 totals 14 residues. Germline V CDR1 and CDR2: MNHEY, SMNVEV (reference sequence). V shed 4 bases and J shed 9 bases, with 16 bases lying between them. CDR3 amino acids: CASSYPSGLSEQFF. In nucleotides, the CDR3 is TGTGCCAGCAGTTACCCGAGCGGGTTAAGTGAGCAGTTCTTC.

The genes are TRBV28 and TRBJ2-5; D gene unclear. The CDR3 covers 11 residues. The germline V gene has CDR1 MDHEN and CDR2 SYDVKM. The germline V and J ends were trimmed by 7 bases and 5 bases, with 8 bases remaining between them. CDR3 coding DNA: TGTGCCAGCACCTTTTATGAGACCCAGTACTTC. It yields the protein CASTFYETQYF.

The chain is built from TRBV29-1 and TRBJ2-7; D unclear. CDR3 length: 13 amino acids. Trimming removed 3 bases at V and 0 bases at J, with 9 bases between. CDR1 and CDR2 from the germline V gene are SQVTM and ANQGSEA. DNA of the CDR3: TGCAGCGTTGATGTTGGGGACTCCTACGAGCAGTACTTC. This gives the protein CSVDVGDSYEQYF.

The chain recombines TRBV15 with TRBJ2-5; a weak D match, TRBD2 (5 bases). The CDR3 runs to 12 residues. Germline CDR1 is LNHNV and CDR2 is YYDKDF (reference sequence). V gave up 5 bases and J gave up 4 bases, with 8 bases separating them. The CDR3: CATSGLGETQYF. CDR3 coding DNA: TGTGCCACCAGCGGACTCGGAGAGACCCAGTACTTC.

Written as DNA, the CDR3 is TGTGCCAGCAGGGAGGGGTGGGTGAACACTGAAGCTTTCTTT. This gives the protein CASREGWVNTEAFF. The V and J genes are TRBV7-9 and TRBJ1-1, with D perhaps matching TRBD1 (5 bases). Per the germline V gene, CDR1 is SEHNR and CDR2 is FQNEAQ (reference sequence). V dropped 6 bases and J dropped 0 bases, with 11 bases sitting between them. The CDR3 runs 14 residues.

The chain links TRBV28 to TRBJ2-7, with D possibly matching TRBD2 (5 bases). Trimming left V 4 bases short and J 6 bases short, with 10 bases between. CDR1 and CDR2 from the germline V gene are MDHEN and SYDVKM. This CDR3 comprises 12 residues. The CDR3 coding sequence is TGTGCCAGCAGTTCGGGAACGGGCGAGCAGTACTTC. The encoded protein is CASSSGTGEQYF.